One sample yielded the 7 T cell receptor beta chains listed below, sequenced in a study of shared clonotypes between healthy human individuals. Only in-frame clones appear in the TCRdb table, and some are missing; sequencing was by immunoSEQ multiplex PCR. This table holds 2.3 million or so clones, approximately 95% found once. The sequenced material came from naive CD4+ T cells from PBMCs. Indicated subset: CD45RA+ positively selected. Every receptor here comes from a man aged 18 to 29 in good health. Some clones in this sample may be carry-over from other donors' samples.

This clone turned up a few times. The same CDR3 arises from other DNA sequences in this sample as well. This chain links TRBV28 with TRBJ1-2; D call uncertain. Trimming cost V 3 bases and J 2 bases, with 1 base left between them. CDR1 MDHEN and CDR2 SYDVKM come from the germline V gene. CDR3 length: 11 amino acids. The CDR3 loop reads CASSLNYGYTF. For the CDR3, the DNA is TGTGCCAGCAGTTTGAACTATGGCTACACCTTC.

The chain employs TRBV11-2 and TRBJ2-5, with D unclear. V was clipped by 0 bases and J by 5 bases, with 28 bases between them. Per the germline V gene, CDR1 is SGHAT and CDR2 is FQNNGV. The length of the CDR3 is 20 residues. CDR3 DNA sequence: TGTGCCAGCAGCTTAGATCCTTGGCCAAACACTATTTCAAGGATGGAGACCCAGTACTTC. Translating it yields CASSLDPWPNTISRMETQYF.

The gene calls are TRBV5-8 and TRBJ2-7, with 9 bases identical to TRBD2. V was pared by 0 bases and J by 4 bases, with 17 bases of the junction left unmatched. The CDR3 runs to 19 residues. Per germline, CDR1 SGHTS and CDR2 YDEGEE. CDR3 residues: CASSLVVTHGLAKTYEQYF. Here the CDR3 DNA reads TGTGCCAGCAGCTTGGTTGTCACCCACGGACTAGCGAAAACTTACGAGCAGTACTTC.

This clone was seen a single time. V gene TRBV7-3 combines with J gene TRBJ2-7, with 7 nucleotides matching TRBD2. The CDR3 has 14 residues. CDR1 and CDR2 from the germline V gene are SGHTA and FQGTGA. Trimming removed 10 bases from V and 3 bases from J; junction bases left unmatched: 12. The CDR3 loop reads CATPLVLANYEQYF. CDR3 DNA: TGTGCCACGCCATTGGTACTAGCGAACTACGAGCAGTACTTC. Together with reference TRBV7-3 and TRBJ2-7, the CDR3 gives the full variable domain: GAGVSQTPSNKVTEKGKYVELRCDPISGHTALYWYRQSLGQGPEFLIYFQGTGAADDSGLPNDRFFAVRPEGSVSTLKIQRTERGDSAVYLCATPLVLANYEQYFGPGTRLTVT.

As for this clone: Distinct nucleotide sequences in the sample also encode this CDR3. The V gene is TRBV7-3, the J gene TRBJ2-1; D possibly corresponds to TRBD1 (6 bases). The CDR3 runs to 15 residues. V was shortened by 2 bases and J by 4 bases, with 12 bases between the two germline ends. Germline V gene sequence: CDR1 SGHTA, CDR2 FQGTGA. CDR3 bases: TGTGCCAGCAGCTTAGGGGGCGTCCCTTACAATGAGCAGTTCTTC. It codes for CASSLGGVPYNEQFF.

This clone has only one observation. The chain carries TRBV9 and TRBJ2-6; D remains unclear. V was cut by 4 bases and J by 0 bases, with 11 bases left in between. CDR1 is SGDLS, CDR2 YYNGEE, per germline. The CDR3 covers 16 residues. The CDR3 region is CASSPRFYSGANVLTF. The CDR3 region has the DNA TGTGCCAGCAGCCCCCGATTCTACTCTGGGGCCAACGTCCTGACTTTC.

This chain joins TRBV2 and TRBJ1-1; unclear D gene. Trimming shortened V by 2 bases and J by 9 bases, and 13 bases separated the two germline ends. The CDR3 runs to 13 residues. Germline CDR1 reads SNHLY; CDR2 reads FYNNEI. CDR3 sequence reads: CASSESRQGQAFF. The DNA for the CDR3 is TGTGCCAGCAGTGAATCCCGCCAAGGGCAAGCTTTCTTT.